The rows below give T cell receptor beta chains drawn from one sample of a study of high-grade serous ovarian cancer treatment subgroups. The repertoire was sequenced with immunoSEQ multiplex PCR; TCRdb's copy has only in-frame clones and lacks some. This table holds 2,000 to 2,500 clones, roughly 80% found once. Material: tumor tissue. These receptor sequences come from a human donor with high-grade serous ovarian cancer. Both conserved end residues are trimmed from each CDR3. The order of the fields is V gene, CDR3 length, J gene, CDR3 protein.

v_call: TRBV6-1; cdr3_length: 11; j_call: TRBJ2-2; cdr3_aa: ASRVLPARELF
v_call: TRBV9; cdr3_length: 14; j_call: TRBJ2-3; cdr3_aa: ASSPGTSWSTDTQY
v_call: TRBV4-3; cdr3_length: 10; j_call: TRBJ2-1; cdr3_aa: ASSQDGRTQF
v_call: TRBV2; cdr3_length: 14; j_call: TRBJ2-1; cdr3_aa: ASSDWTSGGGGEQF
v_call: TRBV28; cdr3_length: 13; j_call: TRBJ2-3; cdr3_aa: ASTHSGTHSATQY
v_call: TRBV10-3; cdr3_length: 13; j_call: TRBJ1-2; cdr3_aa: AISDWTGVNYGYT
v_call: TRBV7-1; cdr3_length: 13; j_call: TRBJ1-1; cdr3_aa: ASSHPTGGVTEAF
v_call: TRBV28; cdr3_length: 17; j_call: TRBJ1-4; cdr3_aa: ASSPNWTGSRATNEKLF
v_call: TRBV6-6; cdr3_length: 12; j_call: TRBJ1-1; cdr3_aa: ASRTSGGGTEAF
v_call: TRBV29-1; cdr3_length: 12; j_call: TRBJ1-1; cdr3_aa: SVDKGVQSAEAF
v_call: TRBV6-5; cdr3_length: 13; j_call: TRBJ1-1; cdr3_aa: ASSYSFEGGTEAF
v_call: TRBV28; cdr3_length: 10; j_call: TRBJ2-5; cdr3_aa: ASRLGQETQY
v_call: TRBV5-8; cdr3_length: 13; j_call: TRBJ2-6; cdr3_aa: ASSLTPSGANVLT
v_call: TRBV6-6; cdr3_length: 12; j_call: TRBJ2-3; cdr3_aa: ASSQRQATDTQY
v_call: TRBV19; cdr3_length: 11; j_call: TRBJ2-7; cdr3_aa: ASRPGPNREQY
v_call: TRBV5-6; cdr3_length: 12; j_call: TRBJ1-1; cdr3_aa: ASSLSMLNTEAF
v_call: TRBV19; cdr3_length: 14; j_call: TRBJ2-3; cdr3_aa: ASSRRRDSVTDTQY
v_call: TRBV4-1; cdr3_length: 14; j_call: TRBJ2-7; cdr3_aa: ASSQESPGSSYEQY
v_call: TRBV2; cdr3_length: 9; j_call: TRBJ1-1; cdr3_aa: ASSRQVEAF
v_call: TRBV7-7; cdr3_length: 13; j_call: TRBJ1-3; cdr3_aa: ASSLGVAAGNTIY
v_call: TRBV7-2; cdr3_length: 13; j_call: TRBJ2-5; cdr3_aa: ASSSRLAGGETQY
v_call: TRBV28; cdr3_length: 12; j_call: TRBJ1-1; cdr3_aa: ASSPSGPVTEAF
v_call: TRBV6-5; cdr3_length: 14; j_call: TRBJ2-6; cdr3_aa: ASSSWTASGANVLT
v_call: TRBV5-4; cdr3_length: 16; j_call: TRBJ2-2; cdr3_aa: ASSLSLRTLRTPGELF
v_call: TRBV19; cdr3_length: 12; j_call: TRBJ1-4; cdr3_aa: ASSMRTGEEKLF
v_call: TRBV10-3; cdr3_length: 12; j_call: TRBJ1-1; cdr3_aa: AIFGEGARTEAF
v_call: TRBV9; cdr3_length: 15; j_call: TRBJ1-1; cdr3_aa: ASSVVSMGQGGTEAF
v_call: TRBV15; cdr3_length: 13; j_call: TRBJ2-7; cdr3_aa: ATSRDSVPLYEQY
v_call: TRBV6-5; cdr3_length: 12; j_call: TRBJ2-5; cdr3_aa: ASSPGGWEETQY
v_call: TRBV5-4; cdr3_length: 13; j_call: TRBJ2-3; cdr3_aa: ASSSSVASTDTQY
v_call: TRBV10-3; cdr3_length: 12; j_call: NA; cdr3_aa: AISSSGQGRELF
v_call: TRBV7-9; cdr3_length: 12; j_call: TRBJ1-2; cdr3_aa: ASSSETGDNGYT
v_call: TRBV29-1; cdr3_length: 10; j_call: TRBJ1-1; cdr3_aa: SVGRANTEAF
v_call: TRBV18; cdr3_length: 14; j_call: TRBJ1-4; cdr3_aa: ASSPPIQGTNEKLF
v_call: TRBV27; cdr3_length: 12; j_call: TRBJ1-4; cdr3_aa: ASSPGSTNEKLF
v_call: TRBV28; cdr3_length: 10; j_call: TRBJ1-1; cdr3_aa: ASSPLGPEAF
v_call: TRBV7-3; cdr3_length: 11; j_call: TRBJ2-3; cdr3_aa: ASSPGLAGEQY
v_call: TRBV7-2; cdr3_length: 13; j_call: TRBJ2-1; cdr3_aa: ASSLAGKSYNEQF
v_call: TRBV5-1; cdr3_length: 11; j_call: TRBJ2-3; cdr3_aa: ASSDLDRETQY
v_call: TRBV28; cdr3_length: 13; j_call: TRBJ2-7; cdr3_aa: ASSSTSAGHYEQY
v_call: TRBV2; cdr3_length: 12; j_call: TRBJ2-3; cdr3_aa: ASELADITDTQY